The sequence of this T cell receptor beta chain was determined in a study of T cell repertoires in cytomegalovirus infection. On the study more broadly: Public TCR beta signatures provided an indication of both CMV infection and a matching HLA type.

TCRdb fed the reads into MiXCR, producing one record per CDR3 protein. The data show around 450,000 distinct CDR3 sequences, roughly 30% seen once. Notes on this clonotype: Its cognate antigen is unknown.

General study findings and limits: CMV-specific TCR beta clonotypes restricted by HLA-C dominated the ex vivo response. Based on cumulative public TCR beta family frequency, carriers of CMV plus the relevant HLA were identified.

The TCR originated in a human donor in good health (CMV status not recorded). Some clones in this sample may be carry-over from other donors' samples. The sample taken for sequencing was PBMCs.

CDR3 loop: CASSLSSGSHGYTF. CDR3 sequence (DNA): TGTGCCAGCAGTTTATCTTCAGGGTCGCATGGCTACACCTTC. The V gene is TRBV28, the J gene TRBJ1-2, with D maybe TRBD1 (5 bases). Between the trimmed V and J ends, which lost 1 base and 6 bases, there was a span of 12 bases. The CDR3 totals 14 residues. CDR1 MDHEN and CDR2 SYDVKM come from the germline V gene.